Listed here are 10 T cell receptor beta chains from one sample, sequenced in a study of T cells in Graves' hyperthyroidism and ophthalmopathy. Amplified TCR beta CDR3 regions came from RNA transcripts. In the first-round RT-PCR of the TCR CDR3, the HTBI primer set was used. TCRdb reprocessed the multiplex PCR reads via MiXCR and lists one record per CDR3 protein. Among fewer than 400,000 distinct CDR3 sequences listed, approximately 25% were seen once. Sequenced: blood. Every receptor here comes from a middle-aged man with Graves' hyperthyroidism.

The J gene is TRBJ2-7, the V gene TRBV7-3; 10 bases agree with TRBD2. Per the germline V gene, CDR1 is SGHTA and CDR2 is FQGTGA. The CDR3 runs 16 residues. Trimming at V came to 0 bases and at J to 3 bases, leaving 5 bases not matched to a gene. The CDR3 region has the DNA TGTGCCAGCAGCTTAACGTTTACTAGCGGGATCTACGAGCAGTACTTC. It is translated as CASSLTFTSGIYEQYF.

The V call is TRBV5-4, the J call TRBJ2-1; D may be TRBD1 (5 bases). Per the germline V gene, CDR1 is SGHNT and CDR2 is YYREEE (reference sequence). V was clipped by 6 bases and J by 7 bases, with 14 bases between them. The CDR3 is 13 residues long. In nucleotides, the CDR3 is TGTGCCAGCACCAAATGGGGCCTAAATGAGCAGTTCTTC. Its protein is CASTKWGLNEQFF.

This clonotype was seen many times. V is TRBV7-6 and J is TRBJ2-7; perhaps TRBD2 as D (5 bases). This CDR3 spans 13 amino acids. V was shortened by 3 bases and J by 4 bases, with 10 bases between the two germline ends. The germline CDR1 and CDR2 sequences are SGHVS and FNYEAQ. CDR3 bases: TGTGCCAGCAGCTTTAACAGAGGGTACGAGCAGTACTTC. Its translation: CASSFNRGYEQYF.

The chain uses TRBV18 and TRBJ2-7; no clear D. V was shortened by 1 base and J by 4 bases, with 8 bases between the two germline ends. This CDR3 region has 13 residues. CDR1 is KGHSH and CDR2 is LQKENI in the germline V gene. The CDR3 DNA reads as TGTGCCAGCTCACCACTGGAAGGGTACGAGCAGTACTTC. Translated, it gives CASSPLEGYEQYF.

This sequence joins TRBV24-1 and TRBJ1-2, with D tentatively TRBD1 (5 bases). Germline assignment: CDR1 KGHDR and CDR2 SFDVKD. V was clipped by 3 bases and J by 4 bases, with 11 bases between them. The CDR3 has 14 residues. This CDR3 reads CATSDPWRGYGYTF. The CDR3 bases are TGTGCCACCAGTGATCCCTGGAGGGGCTATGGCTACACCTTC.

The chain uses TRBV6-2 or TRBV6-3 and TRBJ1-6, with 8 bases fitting TRBD1. The CDR3 consists of 19 residues. The germline CDR1 and CDR2 sequences are MNHEY and SVGEGT. V lost 2 bases to trimming and J lost 0 bases; unmatched junction nucleotides: 9. DNA of the CDR3: TGTGCCAGCAGTTACAACAGGGGGACCAAGAGCTCCTATAATTCACCCCTCCACTTT. Translating it yields CASSYNRGTKSSYNSPLHF.

As DNA, the CDR3 is TGTGCCAGCAGCGGGACTAATACCTACAATGAGCAGTTCTTC. Amino acid sequence: CASSGTNTYNEQFF. The gene calls are TRBV13 and TRBJ2-1; TRBD2 matches at 7 bases. This CDR3 has 14 residues. Trimming at V came to 5 bases and at J to 2 bases, leaving 3 bases not matched to a gene. The germline V gene encodes CDR1 PRHDT and CDR2 FYEKMQ (reference sequence).

There are many counts of this clonotype. The rearrangement joins TRBV2 to TRBJ2-5; TRBD1 is a possible D gene (5 bases). The CDR3 extends over 13 amino acids. The germline V gene encodes CDR1 SNHLY and CDR2 FYNNEI. V was pared by 6 bases and J by 4 bases, with 12 bases between. CDR3 DNA sequence: TGTGCCAGCAGACCCAGGGTTGGAGAGACCCAGTACTTC. Its protein is CASRPRVGETQYF.

Ten or more counts support this clonotype. This chain connects TRBV20-1 to TRBJ1-3; D is unclear. The CDR3 runs 16 residues. Trimming removed 0 bases from V and 2 bases from J, with 14 bases in between. Germline lookup yields CDR1 DFQATT and CDR2 SNEGSKA (reference sequence). The CDR3 DNA reads TGCAGTGCTAGAGATTTGAATCCAGCAACTGGAAACACCATATATTTT. Its protein product is CSARDLNPATGNTIYF.

The chain employs TRBV20-1 and TRBJ1-4; D not resolved. Germline V gene lookup returns CDR1 DFQATT and CDR2 SNEGSKA (reference sequence). V was pared by 0 bases and J by 4 bases, with 12 bases between. The CDR3 has 15 residues. The chain's CDR3 is CSARDGSRDNEKLFF. The DNA of the CDR3 is TGCAGTGCTAGAGATGGCTCCCGGGATAATGAAAAACTGTTTTTT.